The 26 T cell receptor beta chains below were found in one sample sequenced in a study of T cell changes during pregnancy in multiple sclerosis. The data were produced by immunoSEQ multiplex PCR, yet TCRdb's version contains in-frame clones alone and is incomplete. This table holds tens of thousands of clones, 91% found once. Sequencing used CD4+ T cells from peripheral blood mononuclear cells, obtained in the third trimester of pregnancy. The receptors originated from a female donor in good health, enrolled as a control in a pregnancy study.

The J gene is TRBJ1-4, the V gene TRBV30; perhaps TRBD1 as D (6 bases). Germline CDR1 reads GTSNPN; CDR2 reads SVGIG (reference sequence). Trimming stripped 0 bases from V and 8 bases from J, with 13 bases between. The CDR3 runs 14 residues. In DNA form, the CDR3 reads TGTGCCTGGAGTGTACATTCAAGGGGGGAAAAACTGTTTTTT. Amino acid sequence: CAWSVHSRGEKLFF. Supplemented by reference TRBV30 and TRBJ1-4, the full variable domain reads SQTIHQWPATLVQPVGSPLSLECTVEGTSNPNLYWYRQAAGRGLQLLFYSVGIGQISSEVPQNLSASRPQDRQFILSSKKLLLSDSGFYLCAWSVHSRGEKLFFGSGTQLSVL.

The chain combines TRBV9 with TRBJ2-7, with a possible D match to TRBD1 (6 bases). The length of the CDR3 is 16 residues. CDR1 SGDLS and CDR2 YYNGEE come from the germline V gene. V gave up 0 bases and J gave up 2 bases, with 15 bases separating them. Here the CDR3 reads CASSVASAGAPYEQYF. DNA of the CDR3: TGTGCCAGCAGCGTAGCTTCTGCAGGGGCCCCCTACGAGCAGTACTTC.

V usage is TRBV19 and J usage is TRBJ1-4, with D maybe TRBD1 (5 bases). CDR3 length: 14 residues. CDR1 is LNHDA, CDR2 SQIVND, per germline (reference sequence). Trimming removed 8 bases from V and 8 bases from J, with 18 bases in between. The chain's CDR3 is CASLLSGSGEKLFF. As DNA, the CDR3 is TGTGCCAGTTTACTTTCAGGGTCTGGCGAAAAACTGTTTTTT.

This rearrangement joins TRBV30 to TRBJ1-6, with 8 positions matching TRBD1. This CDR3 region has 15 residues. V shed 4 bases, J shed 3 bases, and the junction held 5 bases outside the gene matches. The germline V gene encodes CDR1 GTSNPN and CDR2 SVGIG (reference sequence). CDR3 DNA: TGTGCCTGGAAGGGACAGGAGTTCTATAATTCACCCCTCCACTTT. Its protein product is CAWKGQEFYNSPLHF.

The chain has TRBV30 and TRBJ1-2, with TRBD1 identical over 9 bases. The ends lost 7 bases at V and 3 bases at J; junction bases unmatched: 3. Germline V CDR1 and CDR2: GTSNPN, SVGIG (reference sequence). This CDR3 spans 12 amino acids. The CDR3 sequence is CALDRGDYGYTF. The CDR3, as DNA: TGTGCCTTGGACAGGGGAGACTATGGCTACACCTTC.

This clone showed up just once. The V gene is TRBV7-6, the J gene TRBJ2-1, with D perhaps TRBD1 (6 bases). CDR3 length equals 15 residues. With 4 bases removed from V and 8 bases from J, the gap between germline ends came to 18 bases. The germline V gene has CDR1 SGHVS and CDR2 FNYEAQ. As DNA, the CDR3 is TGTGCCAGCAGCTCGCCACAGGGTATAATCGATGAGCAGTTCTTC. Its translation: CASSSPQGIIDEQFF.

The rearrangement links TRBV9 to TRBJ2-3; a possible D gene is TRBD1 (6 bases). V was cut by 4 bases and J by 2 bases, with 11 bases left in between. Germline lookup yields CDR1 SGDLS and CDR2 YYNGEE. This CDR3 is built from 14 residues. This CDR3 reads CASSPRTATDTQYF. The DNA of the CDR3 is TGTGCCAGCAGCCCCCGGACAGCCACAGATACGCAGTATTTT.

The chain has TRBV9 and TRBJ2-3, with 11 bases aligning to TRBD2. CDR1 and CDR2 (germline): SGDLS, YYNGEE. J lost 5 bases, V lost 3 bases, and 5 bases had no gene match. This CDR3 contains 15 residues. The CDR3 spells CASSAIAGGKDTQYF. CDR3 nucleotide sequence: TGTGCCAGCAGCGCCATAGCGGGGGGGAAAGATACGCAGTATTTT.

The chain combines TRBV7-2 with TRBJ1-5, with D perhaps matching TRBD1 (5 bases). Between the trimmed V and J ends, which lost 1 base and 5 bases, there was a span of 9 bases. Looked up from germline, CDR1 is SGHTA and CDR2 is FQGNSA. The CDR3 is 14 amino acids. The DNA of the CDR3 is TGTGCCAGCAGCTTAGTATGGGGGGATCAGCCCCAGCATTTT. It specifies CASSLVWGDQPQHF.

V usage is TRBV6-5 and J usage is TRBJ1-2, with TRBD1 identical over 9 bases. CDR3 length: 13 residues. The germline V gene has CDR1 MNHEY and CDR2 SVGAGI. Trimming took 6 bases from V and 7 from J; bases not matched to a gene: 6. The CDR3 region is CASREQGARGYTF. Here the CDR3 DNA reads TGTGCCAGCAGGGAACAGGGGGCGCGTGGCTACACCTTC.

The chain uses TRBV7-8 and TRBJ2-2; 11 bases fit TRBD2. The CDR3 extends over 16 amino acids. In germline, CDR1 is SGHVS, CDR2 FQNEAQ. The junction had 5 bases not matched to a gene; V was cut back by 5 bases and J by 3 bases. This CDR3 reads CASSLGLADHTGELFF. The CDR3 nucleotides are TGTGCCAGCAGCCTGGGACTAGCGGACCACACCGGGGAGCTGTTTTTT.

The CDR3, as DNA: TGTGCCACCAGCAGATTTACTAGGCGGGGCACTGAAGCTTTCTTT. Residues: CATSRFTRRGTEAFF. The V gene is TRBV15, the J gene TRBJ1-1; D remains unclear. With 2 bases removed from V and 4 bases from J, the gap between germline ends came to 14 bases. Germline-derived CDR1 and CDR2 are LNHNV and YYDKDF (reference sequence). CDR3 length: 15 amino acids.

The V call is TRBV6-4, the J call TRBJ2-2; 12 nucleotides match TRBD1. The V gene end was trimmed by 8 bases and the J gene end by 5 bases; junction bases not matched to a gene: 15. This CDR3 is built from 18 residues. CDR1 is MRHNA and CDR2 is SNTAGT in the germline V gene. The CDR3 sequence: CASPLGDRGRVRTGELFF. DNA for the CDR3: TGTGCCAGCCCCCTCGGGGACAGGGGGCGAGTTAGAACCGGGGAGCTGTTTTTT.

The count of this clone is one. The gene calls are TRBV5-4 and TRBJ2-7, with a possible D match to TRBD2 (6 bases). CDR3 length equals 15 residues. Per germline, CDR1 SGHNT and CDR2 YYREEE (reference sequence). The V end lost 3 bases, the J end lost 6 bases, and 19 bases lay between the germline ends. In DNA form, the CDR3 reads TGTGCCAGCAGCTCCCAGGGCGGGACCCGGGGCGAGCAGTACTTC. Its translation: CASSSQGGTRGEQYF.

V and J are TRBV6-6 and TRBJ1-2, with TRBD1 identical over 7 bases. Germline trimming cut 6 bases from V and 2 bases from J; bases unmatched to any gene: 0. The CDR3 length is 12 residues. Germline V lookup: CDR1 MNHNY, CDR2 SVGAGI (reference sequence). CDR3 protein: CASRTGNYGYTF. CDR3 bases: TGTGCCAGCAGGACAGGGAACTATGGCTACACCTTC.

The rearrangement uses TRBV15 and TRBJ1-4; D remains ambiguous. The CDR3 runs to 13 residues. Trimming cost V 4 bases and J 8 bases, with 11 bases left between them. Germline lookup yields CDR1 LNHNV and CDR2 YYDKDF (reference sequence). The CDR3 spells CATSTFVQEKLFF. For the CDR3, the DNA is TGTGCCACCAGCACGTTTGTCCAGGAAAAACTGTTTTTT. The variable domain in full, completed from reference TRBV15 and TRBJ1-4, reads DAMVIQNPRYQVTQFGKPVTLSCSQTLNHNVMYWYQQKSSQAPKLLFHYYDKDFNNEADTPDNFQSRRPNTSFCFLDIRSPGLGDTAMYLCATSTFVQEKLFFGSGTQLSVL.

CDR3 loop: CASSLASGVAEAFF. The CDR3 DNA follows: TGTGCCAGCAGCTTAGCGTCCGGGGTCGCTGAAGCTTTCTTT. This rearrangement joins TRBV7-2 to TRBJ1-1; D uncertain. The CDR3 is 14 amino acids. V was clipped by 0 bases and J by 6 bases, with 11 bases between them. Germline V gene sequence: CDR1 SGHTA, CDR2 FQGNSA.

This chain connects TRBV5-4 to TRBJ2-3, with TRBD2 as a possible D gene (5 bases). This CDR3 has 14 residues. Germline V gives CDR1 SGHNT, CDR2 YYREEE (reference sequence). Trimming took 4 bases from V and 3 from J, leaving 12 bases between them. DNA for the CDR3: TGTGCCAGCAGCCGAGCACTAGGAACAGATACGCAGTATTTT. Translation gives CASSRALGTDTQYF.

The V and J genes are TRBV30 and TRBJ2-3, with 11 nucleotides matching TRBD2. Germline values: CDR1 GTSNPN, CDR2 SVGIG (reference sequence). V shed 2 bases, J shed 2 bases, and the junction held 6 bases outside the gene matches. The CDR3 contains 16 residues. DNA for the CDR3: TGTGCCTGGAGTCGGGTAGCGGGGGGGACCACAGATACGCAGTATTTT. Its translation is CAWSRVAGGTTDTQYF. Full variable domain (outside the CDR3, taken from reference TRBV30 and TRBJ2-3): SQTIHQWPATLVQPVGSPLSLECTVEGTSNPNLYWYRQAAGRGLQLLFYSVGIGQISSEVPQNLSASRPQDRQFILSSKKLLLSDSGFYLCAWSRVAGGTTDTQYFGPGTRLTVL.

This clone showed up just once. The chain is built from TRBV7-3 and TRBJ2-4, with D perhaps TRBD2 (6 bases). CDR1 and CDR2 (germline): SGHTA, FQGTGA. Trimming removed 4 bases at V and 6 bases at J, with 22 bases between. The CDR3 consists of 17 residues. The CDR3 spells CASSSTSFSRERNIQYF. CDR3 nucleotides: TGTGCCAGCAGCTCAACATCTTTTTCCCGGGAGAGAAACATTCAGTACTTC.

This CDR3 is CASSGGNSYEQYF. The CDR3 DNA reads as TGTGCCAGCAGCGGAGGAAACTCCTACGAGCAGTACTTC. V gene TRBV9 combines with J gene TRBJ2-7; D gene uncertain. Germline CDR1 reads SGDLS; CDR2 reads YYNGEE. The CDR3 extends over 13 amino acids. V was shortened by 3 bases and J by 0 bases, with 7 bases between the two germline ends.

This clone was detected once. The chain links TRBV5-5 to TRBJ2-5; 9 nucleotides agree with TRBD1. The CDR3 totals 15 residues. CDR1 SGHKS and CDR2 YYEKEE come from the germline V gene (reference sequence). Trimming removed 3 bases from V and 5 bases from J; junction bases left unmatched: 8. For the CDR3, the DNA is TGTGCCAGCAGCTCACAGGCCGGGACAGGGGAGACCCAGTACTTC. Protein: CASSSQAGTGETQYF.

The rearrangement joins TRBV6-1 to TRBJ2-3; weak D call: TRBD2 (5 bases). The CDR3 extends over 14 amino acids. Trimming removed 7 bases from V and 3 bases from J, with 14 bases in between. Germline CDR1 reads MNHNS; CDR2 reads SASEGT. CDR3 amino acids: CASIEPAATDTQYF. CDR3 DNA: TGTGCCAGCATTGAGCCAGCGGCGACAGATACGCAGTATTTT.

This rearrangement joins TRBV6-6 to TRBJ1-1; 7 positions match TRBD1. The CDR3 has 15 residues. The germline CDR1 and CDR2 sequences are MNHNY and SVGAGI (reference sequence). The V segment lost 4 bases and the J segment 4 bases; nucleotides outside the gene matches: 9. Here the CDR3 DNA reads TGTGCCAGCAGTTCAAGGGGTCGGACAGGCACTGAAGCTTTCTTT. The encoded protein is CASSSRGRTGTEAFF.

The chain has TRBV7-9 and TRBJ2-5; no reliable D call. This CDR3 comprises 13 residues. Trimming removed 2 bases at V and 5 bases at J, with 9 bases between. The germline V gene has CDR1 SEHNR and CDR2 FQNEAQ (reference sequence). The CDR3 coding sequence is TGTGCCAGCAGCTTATCGGAGTTGGAGACCCAGTACTTC. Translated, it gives CASSLSELETQYF.

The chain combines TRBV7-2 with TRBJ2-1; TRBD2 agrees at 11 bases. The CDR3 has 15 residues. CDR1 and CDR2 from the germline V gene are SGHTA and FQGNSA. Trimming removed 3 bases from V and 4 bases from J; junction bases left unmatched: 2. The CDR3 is CASSFSGGGYNEQFF. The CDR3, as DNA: TGTGCCAGCAGCTTTAGCGGGGGGGGTTACAATGAGCAGTTCTTC.